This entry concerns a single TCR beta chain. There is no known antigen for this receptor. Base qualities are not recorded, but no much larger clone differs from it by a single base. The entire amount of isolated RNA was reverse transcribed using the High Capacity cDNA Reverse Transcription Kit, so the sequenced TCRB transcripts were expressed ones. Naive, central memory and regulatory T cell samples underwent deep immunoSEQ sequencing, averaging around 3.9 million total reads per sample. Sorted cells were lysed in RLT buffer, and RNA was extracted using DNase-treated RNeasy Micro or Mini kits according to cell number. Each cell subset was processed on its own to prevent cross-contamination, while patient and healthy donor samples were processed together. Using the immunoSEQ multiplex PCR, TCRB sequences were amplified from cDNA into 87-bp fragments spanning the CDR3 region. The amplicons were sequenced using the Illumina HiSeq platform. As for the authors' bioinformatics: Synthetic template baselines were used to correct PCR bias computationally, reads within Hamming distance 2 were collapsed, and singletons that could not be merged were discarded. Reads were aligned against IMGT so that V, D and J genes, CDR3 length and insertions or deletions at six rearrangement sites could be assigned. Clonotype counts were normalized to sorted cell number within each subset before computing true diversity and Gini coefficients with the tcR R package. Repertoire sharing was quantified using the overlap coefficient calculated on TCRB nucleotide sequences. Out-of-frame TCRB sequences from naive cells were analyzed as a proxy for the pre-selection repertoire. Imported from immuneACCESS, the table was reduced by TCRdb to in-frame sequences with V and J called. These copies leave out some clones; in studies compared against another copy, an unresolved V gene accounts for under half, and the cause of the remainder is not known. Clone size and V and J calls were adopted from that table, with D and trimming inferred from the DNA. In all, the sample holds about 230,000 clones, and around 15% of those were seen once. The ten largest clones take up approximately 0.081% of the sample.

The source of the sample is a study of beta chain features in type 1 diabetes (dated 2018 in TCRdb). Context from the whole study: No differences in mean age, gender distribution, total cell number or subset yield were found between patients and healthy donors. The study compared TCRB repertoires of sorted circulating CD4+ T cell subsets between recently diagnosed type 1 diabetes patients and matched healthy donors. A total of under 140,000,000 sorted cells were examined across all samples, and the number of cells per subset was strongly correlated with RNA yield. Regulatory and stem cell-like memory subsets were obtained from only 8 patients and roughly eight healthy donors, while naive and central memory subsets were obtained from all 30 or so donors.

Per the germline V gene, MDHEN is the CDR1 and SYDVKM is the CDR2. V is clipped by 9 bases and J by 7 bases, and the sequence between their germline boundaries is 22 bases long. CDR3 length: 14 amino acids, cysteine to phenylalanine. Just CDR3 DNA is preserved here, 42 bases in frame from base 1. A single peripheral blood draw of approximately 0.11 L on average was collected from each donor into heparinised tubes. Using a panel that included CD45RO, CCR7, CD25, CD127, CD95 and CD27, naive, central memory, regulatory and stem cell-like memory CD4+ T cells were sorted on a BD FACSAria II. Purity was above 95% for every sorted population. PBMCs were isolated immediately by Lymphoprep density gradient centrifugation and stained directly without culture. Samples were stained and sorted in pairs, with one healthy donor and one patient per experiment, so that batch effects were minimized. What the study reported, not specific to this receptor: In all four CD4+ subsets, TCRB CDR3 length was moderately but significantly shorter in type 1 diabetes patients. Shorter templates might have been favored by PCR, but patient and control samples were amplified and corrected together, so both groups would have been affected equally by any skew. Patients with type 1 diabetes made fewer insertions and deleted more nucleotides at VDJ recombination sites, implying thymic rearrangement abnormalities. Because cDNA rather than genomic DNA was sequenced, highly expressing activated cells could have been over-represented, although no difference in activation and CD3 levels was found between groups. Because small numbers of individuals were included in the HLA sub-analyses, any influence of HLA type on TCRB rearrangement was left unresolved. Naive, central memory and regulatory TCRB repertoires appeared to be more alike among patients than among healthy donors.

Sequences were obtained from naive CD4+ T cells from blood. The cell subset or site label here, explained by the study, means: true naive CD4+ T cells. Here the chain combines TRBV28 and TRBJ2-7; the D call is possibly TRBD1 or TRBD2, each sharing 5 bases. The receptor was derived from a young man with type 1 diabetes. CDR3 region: CASTAPGPSLEQYF. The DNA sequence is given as TGTGCCAGTACTGCTCCGGGACCGTCATTGGAGCAGTACTTC. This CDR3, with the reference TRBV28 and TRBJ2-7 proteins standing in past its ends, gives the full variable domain DVKVTQSSRYLVKRTGEKVFLECVQDMDHENMFWYRQDPGLGLRLIYFSYDVKMKEKGDIPEGYSVSREKKERFSLILESASTNQTSMYLCASTAPGPSLEQYFGPGTRLTVT.